This TCR beta chain came from a study of cytomegalovirus exposure and HLA in healthy donors. General study results and limits: When analyzed later, the rates of TCR association showed variation by HLA locus, with DRB1 the most and HLA-C the fewest. In a later analysis, a missense DCLRE1C variant was linked to TCR beta V- and J-gene trimming.

The V segment lost 0 bases and the J segment 1 base; nucleotides outside the gene matches: 3. This CDR3 has 18 amino acids. CDR1 is SGHNT and CDR2 is YENEEA in the germline V gene. The table lists this clone with a few counts. What it binds is unknown. The PCR contained 60 Vbeta and 13 Jbeta primers. In the source study's methods: In a later analysis, of around 80 million unique beta chains, 9 million to 11 million appeared in at least two donors. Here immunoSEQ multiplex PCR was the method, and the copy in TCRdb shows in-frame clones only, minus some. That table gives V, J and clone size, and the DNA gave D and trimming. The profile covers about 200,000 clones, with approximately 87% appearing a single time and 1% to 1.5% taken by the ten largest.

This sequence was found in a man in his thirties or forties in good health and CMV-seronegative. J is TRBJ2-1 and V is TRBV11-3; the match to TRBD2 covers 13 bases. The sample comprised PBMCs. The chain's CDR3 is CASSLDAGLAGSYNEQFF. CDR3 nucleotide sequence: TGTGCCAGCAGCTTAGACGCGGGACTAGCGGGGTCCTACAATGAGCAGTTCTTC.